The entry below describes one T cell receptor beta chain. The V gene lost 7 bases and the J gene lost 4 bases, with 7 bases spanning the gap. CDR3 length: 10 residues. The V gene's germline CDR1 is DFQATT and CDR2 SNEGSKA (reference sequence). The data are from a study of blood T cell repertoires in COVID-19. Looking at the study overall: T cells, B-cell-depleted T cells, or PBMCs supplied cDNA or gDNA.

Original data processing: From reference gene primer amplification, estimates of nucleated cell counts were derived. TCRdb keeps only in-frame clones here, not all; method: immunoSEQ multiplex PCR. D and trimming come from the DNA, and the V and J calls and clone size come from that table. The top ten hold 3% to 4.5% of the sample, which has around 200,000 clones, 86% seen once. Donors were grouped by their self-reported clinical history. Sequences were obtained from PBMCs or T cells enriched from blood (not recorded which). The origin of this receptor is a woman in her thirties or forties with acute COVID-19. The chain links TRBV20-1 to TRBJ1-1; D is ambiguous. The CDR3 protein is CSVVSTEAFF. The DNA of the CDR3 is TGCAGTGTGGTCAGCACTGAAGCTTTCTTT.